The rows below give T cell receptor beta chains drawn from one sample of a study of CD8 T cells in Susac syndrome. One entry per CDR3 protein results from TCRdb running MiXCR on the immunoSEQ multiplex PCR reads. The sample comprises approximately 57,000 distinct CDR3 sequences, 95% of which are singletons, and roughly 0.8% rests with the top ten. Sequenced sample: CD8+ T cells from PBMCs. The receptor set was obtained from a human donor with Susac syndrome. Each CDR3 is given with its conserved first and last residue. The order of the fields is D gene, V gene, CDR3 protein. D genes are given only for firm matches.

>-|TRBV27
CASSDGTAEQYF
>-|TRBV29-1
CSVEREGGPEQFF
>-|TRBV9
CASSDSQETQYF
>-|TRBV5-6
CASSLEGSPWDEQYF
>-|TRBV12-3/TRBV12-4
CASLAALTGELFF
>-|TRBV11-1
CASSLRGAGQPQHF
>TRBD1|TRBV6-5
CASSSGQGATYEQYF
>-|TRBV27
CASSLEAKNGARNEQFF
>-|TRBV13
CASSLGRKKETQYF
>-|TRBV9
CASSPSGGHNEQFF
>TRBD2|TRBV20-1
CSASGGAGDTQYF
>-|TRBV18
CASSPPRGKNEQFF
>TRBD1|TRBV25-1
CASIPGTDNQPQHF
>-|TRBV6-5
CASRTFRDGTDTQYF
>-|TRBV4-3
CASSTDAGMGAQYF
>TRBD1|TRBV11-2
CASSLAGTGTYYGYTF
>-|TRBV27
CASSLTGLNYGYTF
>-|TRBV29-1
CSVRGTYEQYF
>-|TRBV29-1
CSVEDRHYGYTF
>-|TRBV6-2/TRBV6-3
CASSYAVAKNIQYF
>-|TRBV7-9
CASSSTGSLSEQYF
>-|TRBV27
CASSLKENTEAFF
>-|TRBV20-1
CSARHLNNYGYTF
>-|TRBV27
CASSPWARETQYF
>-|TRBV5-4
CASSLGGQRRYGYTF
>-|TRBV20-1
CRPGGGPATQYF
>-|TRBV15
CATSRAPVGEPNRDTQYF
>-|TRBV15
CATSRWRGPRNEQFF
>-|TRBV12-3/TRBV12-4
CASMAGAYEQYF
>TRBD2|TRBV3-1
CASSQDSGGAFNEQFF
>-|TRBV7-3
CASSLIGFGHDTQYF
>TRBD2|TRBV7-8
CASSQPGLPYNEQFF
>-|TRBV15
CATSRDRTFEAFF
>-|TRBV2
CASSWDWYEQYF
>TRBD1|TRBV4-2
CASSQANRGTYSTDTQYF
>TRBD2|TRBV7-2
CASSSRGGNEQFF
>-|TRBV2
CASSDQRVEAFF
>TRBD2|TRBV7-8
CASSPTSGGGETQYF
>-|TRBV5-4
CASSLVRADKGYTF
>TRBD2|TRBV2
CASRSGVTDTQYF
>TRBD2|TRBV20-1
CSASVAGGSSSYNEQFF
>TRBD2|TRBV7-3
CASSPSGGPNPRTDTQYF
>-|TRBV9
CASSVGFYEQFF
>TRBD1|TRBV12-3/TRBV12-4
CASSPTGEGGGQYF
>TRBD2|TRBV29-1
CSVEVDPRRGEWADTQYF
>TRBD1|TRBV5-1
CASSTRQGSMRYEQYF
>-|TRBV27
CASSPYGGEGDREQYF
>TRBD1|TRBV25-1
CASSETGTGYNEQFF
>-|TRBV30
CAWSTIVSEQFF
>TRBD2|TRBV30
CAWSVGSGGSEQYF
>TRBD1|TRBV27
CASSETGGNQPQHF